These 17 T cell receptor beta chains were all obtained from the same sample, sequenced in a study of blood T cell repertoires in COVID-19. Here immunoSEQ multiplex PCR was the method, and the copy in TCRdb shows in-frame clones only, minus some. The table has fewer than 500,000 clones, 87% seen once; the top ten hold 0.7%. Input material: PBMCs or T cells enriched from blood (not recorded which). All receptors derive from a woman between 18 and 29 years old who had recovered from COVID-19.

The CDR3 spells CASSSGGVNQPQHF. The DNA for the CDR3 is TGTGCCAGCAGTTCAGGAGGGGTCAATCAGCCCCAGCATTTT. The chain has TRBV28 and TRBJ1-5, with D possibly being TRBD1 (5 bases). CDR1 and CDR2 from the germline V gene are MDHEN and SYDVKM. Trimming shortened V by 4 bases and J by 3 bases, and 10 bases separated the two germline ends. The CDR3 totals 14 residues.

This chain links TRBV12-5 with TRBJ1-1; D is perhaps TRBD1 (6 bases). The germline gives CDR1 LGHNT, CDR2 FRNRAP. V dropped 7 bases and J dropped 2 bases, with 14 bases sitting between them. The CDR3 covers 14 residues. In DNA, the CDR3 is TGTGCTAGTGCCTACAGGGAGTCCAACACTGAAGCTTTCTTT. It specifies CASAYRESNTEAFF.

V usage is TRBV18 and J usage is TRBJ2-5, with 8 bases identical to TRBD1. Trimming cost V 3 bases and J 1 base; bases outside gene matches: 10. The CDR3 has 17 residues. Germline-derived CDR1 and CDR2 are KGHSH and LQKENI. CDR3 in amino acids: CASSPSPVRGPQETQYF. DNA of the CDR3: TGTGCCAGCTCACCTTCCCCCGTCAGGGGGCCCCAAGAGACCCAGTACTTC.

The rearrangement links TRBV30 to TRBJ1-1; D gene uncertain. Germline V CDR1 and CDR2: GTSNPN, SVGIG (reference sequence). V shed 3 bases and J shed 3 bases, with 8 bases lying between them. The CDR3 totals 12 residues. The CDR3 sequence is CAWRGGYTEAFF. The CDR3 DNA reads TGTGCCTGGAGAGGCGGATACACTGAAGCTTTCTTT.

The chain employs TRBV15 and TRBJ1-5; TRBD1 matches 7 bases. J was trimmed by 7 bases and V by 0 bases; bases with no gene match: 18. This CDR3 is 19 amino acids long. The germline V gene encodes CDR1 LNHNV and CDR2 YYDKDF (reference sequence). The CDR3 DNA is TGTGCCACCAGCAGAGATATGAGAACAGGGGTAAACCTCCACCAGCCCCAGCATTTT. Its translation: CATSRDMRTGVNLHQPQHF.

The rearrangement links TRBV5-1 to TRBJ1-2, with D possibly being TRBD1 (5 bases). Germline-derived CDR1 and CDR2 are SGHRS and YFSETQ. This CDR3 comprises 17 residues. The V and J ends lost 4 bases and 6 bases respectively, with 25 bases between them. The CDR3 coding sequence is TGCGCCAGCAGCCAAGCAAGACAGACCAGAAATAAGAATGGCTACACCTTC. This encodes CASSQARQTRNKNGYTF.

In its sample, this clone was seen a few times. The rearrangement links TRBV5-4 to TRBJ1-1; the match to TRBD1 covers 7 bases. Looked up from germline, CDR1 is SGHNT and CDR2 is YYREEE (reference sequence). V was clipped by 4 bases and J by 1 base; unmatched bases: 10. CDR3 length equals 16 residues. The CDR3 coding sequence is TGTGCCAGCAGCCCAAACCGTGGGACAGAGAACACTGAAGCTTTCTTT. This gives the protein CASSPNRGTENTEAFF.

The chain links TRBV6-1 to TRBJ1-1; D is uncertain. V was cut by 3 bases and J by 2 bases, with 10 bases left in between. Per the germline V gene, CDR1 is MNHNS and CDR2 is SASEGT. This CDR3 has 14 residues. CDR3 loop: CASSEGSSNTEAFF. The CDR3 DNA sequence: TGTGCCAGCAGTGAGGGGAGTAGCAACACTGAAGCTTTCTTT.

This sequence joins TRBV18 and TRBJ2-1; D not resolved. Trimming stripped 0 bases from V and 14 bases from J, with 20 bases between. The CDR3 consists of 15 residues. The germline V gene has CDR1 KGHSH and CDR2 LQKENI. The chain's CDR3 is CASSPPSFSESREFF. CDR3 DNA sequence: TGTGCCAGCTCACCACCATCCTTCTCGGAGAGTCGCGAGTTCTTC.

J is TRBJ1-2 and V is TRBV29-1; 8 bases line up with TRBD1. Germline V gene lookup returns CDR1 SQVTM and CDR2 ANQGSEA. This CDR3 is built from 14 residues. V was clipped by 7 bases and J by 5 bases; unmatched bases: 12. The CDR3 DNA reads as TGCAGCGCCACTCCAGGGGGCGCGGGATATGGCTACACCTTC. Amino acid sequence: CSATPGGAGYGYTF.

J is TRBJ2-4 and V is TRBV7-9; D might be TRBD2 (6 bases). CDR3 length equals 17 residues. Trimming pared 1 base from V and 3 bases from J, leaving 16 bases between. Germline CDR1 and CDR2: SEHNR and FQNEAQ (reference sequence). CDR3 loop: CASSLEKGEGGKNIQYF. The CDR3 bases are TGTGCCAGCAGCTTAGAAAAGGGTGAGGGAGGCAAAAACATTCAGTACTTC.

The chain carries TRBV6-1 and TRBJ1-5, with 10 bases aligning to TRBD1. Germline V gene lookup returns CDR1 MNHNS and CDR2 SASEGT. The CDR3 is 15 residues long. With 2 bases clipped from V and 6 bases from J, the junction kept 4 bases outside the gene matches. DNA of the CDR3: TGTGCCAGCAGTGAATGGACAGGGGGGCCTCAGCCCCAGCATTTT. It codes for CASSEWTGGPQPQHF.

The genes are TRBV2 and TRBJ1-2; 9 bases match TRBD1. The CDR3 spans 14 residues. The germline CDR1 and CDR2 sequences are SNHLY and FYNNEI. The junction had 10 bases not matched to a gene; V was cut back by 6 bases and J by 8 bases. The CDR3 reads CASSWDREGLGYTF. The CDR3 DNA follows: TGTGCCAGCAGCTGGGACAGGGAGGGATTAGGCTACACCTTC.

The chain combines TRBV25-1 with TRBJ1-1; 9 positions agree with TRBD1. This CDR3 spans 17 amino acids. Germline-derived CDR1 and CDR2 are MGHDK and SYGVNS. The trim removed 0 bases at V and 3 bases at J, leaving 8 bases unmatched. CDR3 sequence reads: CASSEYPGQGRDTEAFF. The CDR3 nucleotides read TGTGCCAGCAGTGAATACCCGGGACAGGGTAGGGACACTGAAGCTTTCTTT.

This clone was counted a few times. This rearrangement joins TRBV6-2 or TRBV6-3 to TRBJ2-7, with D unclear. CDR1 and CDR2 (germline): MNHEY, SVGEGT. The CDR3 consists of 13 residues. The germline V and J ends were trimmed by 5 bases and 1 base, with 9 bases remaining between them. The CDR3 loop reads CASSLYLSYEQYF. The CDR3 nucleotides read TGTGCCAGCAGTCTTTACCTATCCTACGAGCAGTACTTC.

The V and J genes are TRBV2 and TRBJ1-2; 8 nucleotides align to TRBD1. This CDR3 contains 14 residues. The V gene's germline CDR1 is SNHLY and CDR2 FYNNEI. With V trimmed by 8 bases and J by 4 bases, 9 bases remained unmatched. DNA for the CDR3: TGTGCCAGCGCCGCAGGGGGCGCGGGCTATGGCTACACCTTC. Translating it yields CASAAGGAGYGYTF.

The chain joins TRBV27 to TRBJ1-5; D is ambiguous. V was pared by 2 bases and J by 9 bases, with 11 bases between. CDR1 MNHEY and CDR2 SMNVEV come from the germline V gene (reference sequence). This CDR3 contains 13 residues. In DNA form, the CDR3 reads TGTGCCAGCAGTTTAATACTTGATATGCCCCAGCATTTT. Translating it yields CASSLILDMPQHF.